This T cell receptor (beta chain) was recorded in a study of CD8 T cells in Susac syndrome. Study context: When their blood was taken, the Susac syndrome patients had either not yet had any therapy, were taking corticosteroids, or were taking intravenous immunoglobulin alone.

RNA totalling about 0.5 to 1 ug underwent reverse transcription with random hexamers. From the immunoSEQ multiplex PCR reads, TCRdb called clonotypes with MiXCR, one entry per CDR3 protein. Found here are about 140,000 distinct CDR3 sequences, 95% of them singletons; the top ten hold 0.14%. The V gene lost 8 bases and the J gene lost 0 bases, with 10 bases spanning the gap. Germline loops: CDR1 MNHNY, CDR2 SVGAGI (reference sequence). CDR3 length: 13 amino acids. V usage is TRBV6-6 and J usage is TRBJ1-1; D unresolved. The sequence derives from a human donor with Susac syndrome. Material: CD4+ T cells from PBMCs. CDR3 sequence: CASLTGMNTEAFF. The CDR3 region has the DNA TGTGCCAGCTTGACTGGCATGAACACTGAAGCTTTCTTT.